This TCR beta chain was obtained from a study of blood T cell repertoires in COVID-19. On the study more broadly: Samples representing acute and convalescent COVID-19 were sourced from the United States, Italy and Spain. T cells, B-cell-depleted T cells, or PBMCs supplied cDNA or gDNA.

This clone was observed once. TCRdb's copy holds only in-frame clones and misses some; the assay was immunoSEQ multiplex PCR. The table lists about 150,000 clones, around 85% of them singletons. Trimming removed 4 bases at V and 8 bases at J, with 18 bases between. Per germline, CDR1 SGHRS and CDR2 YFSETQ. The CDR3 has 14 amino acids. Those enrolled in Seattle joined during active infection and were followed longitudinally afterward. The sequence came from a man aged 60-69 years with COVID-19, enrolled during active disease. Sequencing used peripheral blood. The V call is TRBV5-1, the J call TRBJ1-2; tentative D call: TRBD1 (6 bases). CDR3 protein: CASSLRDTDTGYTF. As DNA, the CDR3 is TGCGCCAGCAGCCTCCGGGACACGGATACCGGCTACACCTTC.